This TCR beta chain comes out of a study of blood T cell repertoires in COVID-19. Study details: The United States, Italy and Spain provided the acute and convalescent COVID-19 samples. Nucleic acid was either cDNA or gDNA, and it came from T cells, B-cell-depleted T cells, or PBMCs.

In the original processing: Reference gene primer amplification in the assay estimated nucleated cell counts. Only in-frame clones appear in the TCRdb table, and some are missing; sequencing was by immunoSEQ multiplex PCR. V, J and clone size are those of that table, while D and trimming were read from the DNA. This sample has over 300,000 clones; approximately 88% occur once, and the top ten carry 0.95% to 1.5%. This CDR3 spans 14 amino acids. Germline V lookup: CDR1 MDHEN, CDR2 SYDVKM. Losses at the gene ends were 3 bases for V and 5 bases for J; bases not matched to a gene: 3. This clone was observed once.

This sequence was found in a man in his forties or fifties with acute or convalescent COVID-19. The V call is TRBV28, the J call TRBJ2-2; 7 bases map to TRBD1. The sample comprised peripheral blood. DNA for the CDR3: TGTGCCAGCAGTTTGGGGACAGAAACCGGGGAGCTGTTTTTT. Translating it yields CASSLGTETGELFF.